A single sample gave rise to the 23 T cell receptor beta chains below, sequenced in a study of Graves' ophthalmopathy and Graves' hyperthyroidism. RNA served as the template for amplifying TCR beta CDR3 regions. First-round RT-PCR employed HTBI primers, with a second-round multiplex PCR after it. TCRdb reprocessed the multiplex PCR reads with MiXCR, giving one entry per CDR3 protein. The sample has some 370,000 distinct CDR3 sequences, 15% to 20% seen once. The sample consisted of peripheral blood. The receptors were gathered from an adult woman with stable Graves' hyperthyroidism.

This clonotype was detected many times. A read error may account for a junction end that differs from germline. V and J are TRBV27 and TRBJ2-7, with 9 positions matching TRBD2. Germline CDR1 and CDR2: MNHEY and SMNVEV (reference sequence). There are 14 residues in the CDR3. For the CDR3, the DNA is TGTGCCAGCAGTTTTCTAGCGGGATCCCACGAGCAGCACTTC. Translated, it gives CASSFLAGSHEQHF.

This clonotype was counted ten times or more. The rearrangement uses TRBV28 and TRBJ1-3; TRBD1 matches at 7 bases. The J segment lost 2 bases and the V segment lost 3 bases, leaving 7 bases of the junction unmatched. The CDR3 runs to 16 residues. The germline CDR1 and CDR2 sequences are MDHEN and SYDVKM. CDR3 loop: CASSFRQGSPGNTIYF. The DNA for the CDR3 is TGTGCCAGCAGTTTTCGACAGGGATCGCCTGGAAACACCATATATTTT.

This clonotype was counted between two and nine times. The chain links TRBV6-5 to TRBJ1-1; a possible D gene is TRBD1 (6 bases). V was shortened by 6 bases and J by 3 bases, with 17 bases between the two germline ends. This CDR3 contains 15 residues. The germline V gene encodes CDR1 MNHEY and CDR2 SVGAGI. The CDR3 loop is CASSYRATGDTEAFF. Written as DNA, the CDR3 is TGTGCCAGCAGCTACAGGGCCACGGGGGACACTGAAGCTTTCTTT.

This clonotype has a count of ten or more. The V and J genes are TRBV10-2 and TRBJ2-7; D might be TRBD2 (5 bases). This CDR3 has 15 residues. Trimming left V 0 bases short and J 4 bases short, with 13 bases between. Germline CDR1 and CDR2: WSHSY and SAAADI. CDR3 region: CASSESEGSSYEQYF. DNA of the CDR3: TGCGCCAGCAGTGAGTCTGAGGGATCTTCTTACGAGCAGTACTTC.

The rearrangement links TRBV3-1 to TRBJ2-7; no clear D. The CDR3 extends over 14 amino acids. V dropped 5 bases and J dropped 1 base, with 12 bases sitting between them. Per germline, CDR1 LGHDT and CDR2 YNNKEL (reference sequence). CDR3 protein: CASSLTPPSYEQYF. DNA for the CDR3: TGTGCCAGCAGCTTAACCCCACCGTCCTACGAGCAGTACTTC.

This rearrangement joins TRBV28 to TRBJ2-5; 7 nucleotides agree with TRBD1. The CDR3 has 15 residues. Germline-derived CDR1 and CDR2 are MDHEN and SYDVKM. Trimming at V came to 2 bases and at J to 4 bases, leaving 7 bases not matched to a gene. DNA for the CDR3: TGTGCCAGCAGTTTAGTAGGACAGGAAGGAGAGACCCAGTACTTC. It yields the protein CASSLVGQEGETQYF.

This clonotype was seen at least ten times. The rearrangement uses TRBV30 and TRBJ2-7; D may be TRBD2 (5 bases). Germline V lookup: CDR1 GTSNPN, CDR2 SVGIG (reference sequence). V was trimmed by 3 bases and J by 3 bases, leaving 9 bases between them. CDR3 size: 12 residues. This CDR3 is CAWSGMSYEQYF. The CDR3 DNA follows: TGTGCCTGGAGCGGGATGAGCTACGAGCAGTACTTC.

This clonotype was found many times. This chain connects TRBV4-1 to TRBJ1-6; TRBD1 might be the D (6 bases). Deletions cut 4 bases from V and 8 bases from J, with 12 bases between. The CDR3 is 14 amino acids. The germline V gene encodes CDR1 MGHRA and CDR2 YSYEKL. CDR3 coding DNA: TGCGCCAGCAGCCTCCGAAGGGGGGATTCACCCCTCCACTTT. Residues: CASSLRRGDSPLHF.

This clonotype occurred a few times. The J gene is TRBJ2-7, the V gene TRBV6-4, with D possibly matching TRBD2 (5 bases). V shed 7 bases and J shed 2 bases, with 9 bases lying between them. Germline V lookup: CDR1 MRHNA, CDR2 SNTAGT. The CDR3 is 12 residues long. In DNA, the CDR3 is TGTGCCAGCAATGAGGGAACCTACGAGCAGTACTTC. This gives the protein CASNEGTYEQYF.

This clonotype was recorded many times. The chain carries TRBV6-2 or TRBV6-3 and TRBJ2-5, with a weak D call TRBD2 (5 bases). The V and J ends lost 2 bases and 4 bases respectively, with 14 bases between them. Germline CDR1 MNHEY, CDR2 SVGEGT. The CDR3 loop spans 15 amino acids. As DNA, the CDR3 is TGTGCCAGCAGTTACAGCGGAGTTGTCGGAGAGACCCAGTACTTC. Translated: CASSYSGVVGETQYF.

The chain combines TRBV2 with TRBJ1-2; D unclear. Trimming pared 6 bases from V and 3 bases from J, leaving 8 bases between. Germline loops: CDR1 SNHLY, CDR2 FYNNEI. The CDR3 is 12 residues long. CDR3 nucleotide sequence: TGTGCCAGCAGAGTTGCTTACTATGGCTACACCTTC. Translation: CASRVAYYGYTF. Variable domain in full (rest from reference TRBV2 and TRBJ1-2): EPEVTQTPSHQVTQMGQEVILRCVPISNHLYFYWYRQILGQKVEFLVSFYNNEISEKSEIFDDQFSVERPDGSNFTLKIRSTKLEDSAMYFCASRVAYYGYTFGSGTRLTVV.

This clonotype was counted at least ten times. The chain carries TRBV20-1 and TRBJ2-7; TRBD1 matches at 7 bases. Per germline, CDR1 DFQATT and CDR2 SNEGSKA (reference sequence). V dropped 1 base and J dropped 3; count of bases not matched to a gene: 9. The CDR3 covers 15 residues. The CDR3 DNA is TGCAGTGCTAGAGCATTAACAGGGGTCCTCTACGAGCAGTACTTC. The encoded protein is CSARALTGVLYEQYF.

Details on this clonotype: This clone may be a read error of a much larger clone one base away. The rearrangement links TRBV27 to TRBJ1-2; D may be TRBD1 (6 bases). V was cut by 2 bases and J by 5 bases, with 24 bases left in between. There are 18 residues in the CDR3. Germline CDR1 is MNHEY and CDR2 is SMNVEV (reference sequence). Here the CDR3 reads CASSLMPLGGSNRYGYTF. The CDR3 DNA reads as TGTGCCAGCAGTTTAATGCCCCTAGGGGGGTCGAATAGATATGGCTACACCTTC.

About this clonotype itself: Given a much more abundant clone one base away, this may be a read error. The chain recombines TRBV25-1 with TRBJ1-1, with a tentative D call TRBD1 (6 bases). Germline values: CDR1 MGHDK, CDR2 SYGVNS. The CDR3 has 15 residues. V lost 6 bases and J 1 base, leaving 15 bases between the germline ends. The CDR3 DNA follows: TGTGCCAGCAGAAAATCTACAGGGTCGAACACTGAAGCTTTCTTT. Translating it yields CASRKSTGSNTEAFF.

This clonotype appeared many times. This chain connects TRBV24-1 to TRBJ2-2; 10 positions agree with TRBD1. The CDR3 spans 16 residues. The J segment lost 7 bases and the V segment lost 5 bases, leaving 9 bases of the junction unmatched. In germline, CDR1 is KGHDR, CDR2 SFDVKD. The CDR3 loop reads CATSGATGGKRGELFF. As DNA, the CDR3 is TGTGCCACCAGTGGAGCGACAGGGGGCAAACGCGGGGAGCTGTTTTTT.

The chain couples TRBV29-1 to TRBJ1-1, with 11 bases matching TRBD1. Trimming took 1 base from V and 4 from J; bases not matched to a gene: 20. Germline V lookup: CDR1 SQVTM, CDR2 ANQGSEA. This CDR3 is built from 20 residues. For the CDR3, the DNA is TGCAGCGTTGAAGGCCCTTCAACCGGGACAGGGGGGTCGTGGATCACTGAAGCTTTCTTT. Protein: CSVEGPSTGTGGSWITEAFF. Based on the CDR3 plus reference TRBV29-1 and TRBJ1-1, the full variable domain is SAVISQKPSRDICQRGTSLTIQCQVDSQVTMMFWYRQQPGQSLTLIATANQGSEATYESGFVIDKFPISRPNLTFSTLTVSNMSPEDSSIYLCSVEGPSTGTGGSWITEAFFGQGTRLTVV.

This clonotype has just a few counts. CDR3 sequence reads: CASGEGGETQYF. The CDR3, as DNA: TGTGCCAGCGGAGAGGGGGGGGAGACCCAGTACTTC. The V and J genes are TRBV12-3 or TRBV12-4 and TRBJ2-5, with a tentative D call TRBD2 (7 bases). The CDR3 has 12 amino acids. Deletions cut 8 bases from V and 5 bases from J, with 12 bases between.

This chain joins TRBV12-3 or TRBV12-4 and TRBJ1-2; 8 positions match TRBD1. The CDR3 runs to 15 residues. With 0 bases clipped from V and 7 bases from J, the junction kept 7 bases outside the gene matches. In nucleotides, the CDR3 is TGTGCCAGCAGTTTAGCACTCCAGGGGGCGCGTGGCTACACCTTC. This gives the protein CASSLALQGARGYTF.

This clonotype was seen ten or more times. The chain is built from TRBV7-2 and TRBJ1-5; tentatively, D is TRBD1 (5 bases). Germline V lookup: CDR1 SGHTA, CDR2 FQGNSA. V was trimmed by 1 base and J by 7 bases, leaving 11 bases between them. The CDR3 has 14 residues. The CDR3 reads CASSLGGIGQPQHF. CDR3 in DNA: TGTGCCAGCAGCTTAGGGGGGATTGGGCAGCCCCAGCATTTT.

This rearrangement joins TRBV6-1 to TRBJ2-7; 10 nucleotides agree with TRBD2. After removal of 4 bases from V and 5 bases from J, the junction contained 8 bases not matched to a gene. CDR3 length: 15 residues. Per the germline V gene, CDR1 is MNHNS and CDR2 is SASEGT. In DNA, the CDR3 is TGTGCCAGCAGTGCGATAGCGGGAGGTAGGAACGAGCAGTACTTC. This encodes CASSAIAGGRNEQYF.

This clonotype was recorded many times. The CDR3 sequence is CASSLVETFRVTYEQYF. Written as DNA, the CDR3 is TGTGCCAGCAGCTTAGTTGAGACGTTCAGGGTAACCTACGAGCAGTACTTC. V and J are TRBV7-8 and TRBJ2-7, with D possibly matching TRBD1 (5 bases). V was cut by 1 base and J by 2 bases, with 18 bases left in between. CDR3 size: 17 residues. CDR1 is SGHVS and CDR2 is FQNEAQ in the germline V gene.

This clonotype was observed at least ten times. This chain uses TRBV6-2 or TRBV6-3 with TRBJ1-5; unclear D gene. Per germline, CDR1 MNHEY and CDR2 SVGEGT. Trimming removed 5 bases at V and 3 bases at J, with 11 bases between. CDR3 length: 14 amino acids. The CDR3 protein is CASSTTATNQPQHF. The CDR3 DNA is TGTGCCAGCAGTACAACAGCTACCAATCAGCCCCAGCATTTT.

The chain carries TRBV2 and TRBJ2-2, with D tentatively TRBD1 (6 bases). V lost 2 bases and J lost 4, with 8 bases in between. From germline, CDR1 is SNHLY and CDR2 FYNNEI. The CDR3 has 14 amino acids. CDR3 nucleotides: TGTGCCAGCAGTGAACTACAGGGCACCGGGGAGCTGTTTTTT. Its protein is CASSELQGTGELFF.